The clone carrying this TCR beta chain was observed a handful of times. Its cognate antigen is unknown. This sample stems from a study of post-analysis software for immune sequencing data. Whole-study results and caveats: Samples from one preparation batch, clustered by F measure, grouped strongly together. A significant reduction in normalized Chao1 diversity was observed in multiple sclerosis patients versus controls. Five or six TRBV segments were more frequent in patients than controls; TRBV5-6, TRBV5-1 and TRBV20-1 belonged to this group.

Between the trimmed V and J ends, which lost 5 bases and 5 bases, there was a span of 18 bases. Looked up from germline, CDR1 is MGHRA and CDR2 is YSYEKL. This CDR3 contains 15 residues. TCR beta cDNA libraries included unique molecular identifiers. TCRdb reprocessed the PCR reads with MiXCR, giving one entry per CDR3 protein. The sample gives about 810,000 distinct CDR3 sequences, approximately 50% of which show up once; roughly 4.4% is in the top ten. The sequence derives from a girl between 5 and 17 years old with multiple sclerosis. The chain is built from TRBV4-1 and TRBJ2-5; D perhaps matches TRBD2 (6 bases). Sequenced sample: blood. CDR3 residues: CASSSGLQAAETQYF. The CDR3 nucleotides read TGCGCCAGCAGCTCGGGACTTCAGGCTGCGGAGACCCAGTACTTC.